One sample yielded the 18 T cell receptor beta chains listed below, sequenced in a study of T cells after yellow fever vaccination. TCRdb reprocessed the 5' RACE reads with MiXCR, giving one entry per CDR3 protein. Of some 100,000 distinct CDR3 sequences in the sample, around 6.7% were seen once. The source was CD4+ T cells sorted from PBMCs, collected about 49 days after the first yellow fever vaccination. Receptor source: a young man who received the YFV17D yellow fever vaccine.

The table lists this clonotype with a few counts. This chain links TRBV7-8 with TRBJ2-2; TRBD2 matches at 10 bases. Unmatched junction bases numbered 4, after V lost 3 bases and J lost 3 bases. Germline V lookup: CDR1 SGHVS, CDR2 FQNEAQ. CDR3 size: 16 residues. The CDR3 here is CASSFRLAGDTGELFF. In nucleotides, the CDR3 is TGTGCCAGCAGCTTCAGACTAGCGGGCGACACCGGGGAGCTGTTTTTT.

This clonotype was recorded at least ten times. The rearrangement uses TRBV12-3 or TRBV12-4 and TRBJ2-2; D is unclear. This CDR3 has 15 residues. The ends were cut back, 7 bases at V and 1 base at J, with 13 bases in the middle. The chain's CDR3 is CASTPTALNTGELFF. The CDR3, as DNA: TGTGCCAGCACCCCGACGGCCCTGAACACCGGGGAGCTGTTTTTT.

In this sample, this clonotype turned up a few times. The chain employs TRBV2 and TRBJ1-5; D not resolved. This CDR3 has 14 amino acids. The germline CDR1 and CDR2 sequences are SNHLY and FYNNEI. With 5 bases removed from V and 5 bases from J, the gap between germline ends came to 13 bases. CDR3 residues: CASSMTEGYQPQHF. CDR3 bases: TGTGCCAGCAGTATGACGGAGGGATATCAGCCCCAGCATTTT. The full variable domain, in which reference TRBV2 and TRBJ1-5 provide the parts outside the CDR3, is EPEVTQTPSHQVTQMGQEVILRCVPISNHLYFYWYRQILGQKVEFLVSFYNNEISEKSEIFDDQFSVERPDGSNFTLKIRSTKLEDSAMYFCASSMTEGYQPQHFGDGTRLSIL.

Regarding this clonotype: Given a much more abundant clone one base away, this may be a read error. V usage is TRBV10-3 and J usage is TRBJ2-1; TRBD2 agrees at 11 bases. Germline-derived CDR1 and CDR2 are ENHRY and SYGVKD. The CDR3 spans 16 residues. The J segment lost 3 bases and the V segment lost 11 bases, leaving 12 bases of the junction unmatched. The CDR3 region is CAGGNSGGAGYNEQFF. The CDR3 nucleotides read TGTGCCGGCGGGAATAGCGGGGGGGCGGGCTACAATGAGCAGTTCTTC.

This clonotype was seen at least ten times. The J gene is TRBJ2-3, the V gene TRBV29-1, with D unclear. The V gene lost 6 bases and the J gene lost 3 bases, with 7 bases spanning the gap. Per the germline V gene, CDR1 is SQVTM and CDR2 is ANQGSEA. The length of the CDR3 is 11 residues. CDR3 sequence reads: CSVEQTDTQYF. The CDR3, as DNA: TGCAGCGTCGAACAAACAGATACGCAGTATTTT.

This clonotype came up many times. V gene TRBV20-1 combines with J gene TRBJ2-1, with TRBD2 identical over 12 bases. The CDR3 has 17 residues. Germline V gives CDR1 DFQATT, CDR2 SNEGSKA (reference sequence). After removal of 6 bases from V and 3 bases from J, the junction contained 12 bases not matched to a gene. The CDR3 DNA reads TGCAGTGCCCCAGGGACTAGCGGGTCCACCTACTACAATGAGCAGTTCTTC. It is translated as CSAPGTSGSTYYNEQFF.

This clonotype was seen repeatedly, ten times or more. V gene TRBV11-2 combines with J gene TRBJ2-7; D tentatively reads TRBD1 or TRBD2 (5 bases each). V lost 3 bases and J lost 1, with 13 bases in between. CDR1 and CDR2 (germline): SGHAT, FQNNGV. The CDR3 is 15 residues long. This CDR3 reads CASSLGSGPSYEQYF. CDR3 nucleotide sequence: TGTGCCAGCAGCTTGGGGTCGGGGCCGTCCTACGAGCAGTACTTC.

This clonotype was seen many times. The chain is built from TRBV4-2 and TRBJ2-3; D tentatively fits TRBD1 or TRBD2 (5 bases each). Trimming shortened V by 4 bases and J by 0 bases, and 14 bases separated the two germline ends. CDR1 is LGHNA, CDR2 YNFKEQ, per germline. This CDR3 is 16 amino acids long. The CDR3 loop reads CASSLEGRPSTDTQYF. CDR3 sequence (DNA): TGTGCCAGCAGCCTCGAGGGGAGACCTAGCACAGATACGCAGTATTTT.

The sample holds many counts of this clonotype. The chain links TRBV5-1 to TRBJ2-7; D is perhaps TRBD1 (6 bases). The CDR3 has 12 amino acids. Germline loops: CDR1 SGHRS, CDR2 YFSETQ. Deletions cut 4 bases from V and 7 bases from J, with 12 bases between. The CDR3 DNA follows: TGCGCCAGCAGCCCACAGGGTGGTGAGCAGTACTTC. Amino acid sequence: CASSPQGGEQYF.

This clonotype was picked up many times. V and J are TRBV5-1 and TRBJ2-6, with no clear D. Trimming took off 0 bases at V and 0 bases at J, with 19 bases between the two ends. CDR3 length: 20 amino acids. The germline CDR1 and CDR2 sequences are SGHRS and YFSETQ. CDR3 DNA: TGCGCCAGCAGCTTGGATACGAGGACGGCCCTGAGCTCTGGGGCCAACGTCCTGACTTTC. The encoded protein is CASSLDTRTALSSGANVLTF.

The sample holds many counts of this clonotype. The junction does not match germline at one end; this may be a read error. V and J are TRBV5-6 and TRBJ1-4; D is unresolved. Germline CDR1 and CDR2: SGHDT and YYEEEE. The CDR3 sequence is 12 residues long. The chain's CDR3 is CASSLANAGKVF. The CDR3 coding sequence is TGTGCCAGCAGCTTGGCCAACGCGGGCAAGGTTTTT.

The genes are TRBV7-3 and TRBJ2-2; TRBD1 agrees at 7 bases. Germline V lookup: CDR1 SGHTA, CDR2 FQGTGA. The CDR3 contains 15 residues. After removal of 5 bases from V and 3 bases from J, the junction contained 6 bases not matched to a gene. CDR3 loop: CASSRGQTYTGELFF. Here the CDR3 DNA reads TGTGCCAGCAGCCGGGGACAGACCTACACCGGGGAGCTGTTTTTT.

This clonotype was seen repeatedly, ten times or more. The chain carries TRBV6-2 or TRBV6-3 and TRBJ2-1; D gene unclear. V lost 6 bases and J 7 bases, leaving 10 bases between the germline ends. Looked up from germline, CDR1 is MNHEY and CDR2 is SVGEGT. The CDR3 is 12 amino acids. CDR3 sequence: CASSRVGNEQFF. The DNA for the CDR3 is TGTGCCAGCAGCCGGGTGGGGAATGAGCAGTTCTTC.

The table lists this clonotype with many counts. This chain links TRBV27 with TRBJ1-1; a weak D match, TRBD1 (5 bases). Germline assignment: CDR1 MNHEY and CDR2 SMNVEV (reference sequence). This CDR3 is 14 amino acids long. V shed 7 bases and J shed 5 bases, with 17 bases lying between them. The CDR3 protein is CASTRVGTRTEAFF. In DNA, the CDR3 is TGTGCCAGCACCAGGGTGGGCACACGTACTGAAGCTTTCTTT.

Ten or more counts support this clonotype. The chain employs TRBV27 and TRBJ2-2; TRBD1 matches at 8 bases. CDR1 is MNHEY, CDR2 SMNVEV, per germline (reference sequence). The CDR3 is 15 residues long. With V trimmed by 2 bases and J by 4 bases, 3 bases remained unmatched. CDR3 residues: CASSLRTGTTGELFF. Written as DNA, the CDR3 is TGTGCCAGCAGTTTACGGACAGGGACCACCGGGGAGCTGTTTTTT.

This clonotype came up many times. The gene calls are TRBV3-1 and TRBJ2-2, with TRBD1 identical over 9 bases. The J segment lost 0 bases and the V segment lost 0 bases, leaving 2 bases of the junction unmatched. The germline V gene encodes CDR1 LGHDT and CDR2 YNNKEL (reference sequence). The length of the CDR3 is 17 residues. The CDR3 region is CASSQEWDRANTGELFF. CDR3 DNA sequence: TGTGCCAGCAGCCAAGAATGGGACAGGGCGAACACCGGGGAGCTGTTTTTT.

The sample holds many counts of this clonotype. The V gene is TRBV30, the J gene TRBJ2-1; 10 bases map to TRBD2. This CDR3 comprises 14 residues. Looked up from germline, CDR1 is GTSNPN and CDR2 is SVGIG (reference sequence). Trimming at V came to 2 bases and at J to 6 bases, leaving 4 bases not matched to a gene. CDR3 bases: TGTGCCTGGAGTCCGCTAGCGGGGGCCAATGAGCAGTTCTTC. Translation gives CAWSPLAGANEQFF. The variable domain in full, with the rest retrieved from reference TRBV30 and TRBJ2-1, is SQTIHQWPATLVQPVGSPLSLECTVEGTSNPNLYWYRQAAGRGLQLLFYSVGIGQISSEVPQNLSASRPQDRQFILSSKKLLLSDSGFYLCAWSPLAGANEQFFGPGTRLTVL.

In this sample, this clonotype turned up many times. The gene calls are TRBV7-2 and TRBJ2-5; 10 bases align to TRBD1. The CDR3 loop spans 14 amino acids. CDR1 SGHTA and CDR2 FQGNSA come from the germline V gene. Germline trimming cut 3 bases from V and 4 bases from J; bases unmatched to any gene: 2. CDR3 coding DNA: TGTGCCAGCAGCTTCGGGACAGGGGTAGAGACCCAGTACTTC. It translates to CASSFGTGVETQYF.